One and the same sample provided the 32 T cell receptor beta chains below, sequenced in a study of blood T cell repertoires in COVID-19. Using immunoSEQ multiplex PCR, the repertoire was profiled, and TCRdb retains in-frame clones only, with some absent. The sample records a few hundred thousand clones, about nine tenths being singletons. What was sequenced was PBMCs or T cells enriched from blood (not recorded which). All receptors derive from a woman aged 50 to 60 who had been exposed to COVID-19.

This chain uses TRBV18 with TRBJ2-7; 8 bases are a match to TRBD1. After removal of 8 bases from V and 4 bases from J, the junction contained 7 bases not matched to a gene. Germline V gene sequence: CDR1 KGHSH, CDR2 LQKENI. The CDR3 is made up of 13 amino acids. The CDR3 nucleotides read TGTGCCAGCAGCTGGACAGGGTTGTACGAGCAGTACTTC. Its translation: CASSWTGLYEQYF.

The rearrangement links TRBV10-3 to TRBJ2-7; 14 bases are a match to TRBD2. Germline V gives CDR1 ENHRY, CDR2 SYGVKD. CDR3 length equals 14 residues. Trimming took 10 bases from V and 5 from J; bases not matched to a gene: 7. CDR3 nucleotide sequence: TGTGCCACCGGACTAGCGGGGGGAAGGCACGAGCAGTACTTC. Its protein product is CATGLAGGRHEQYF.

The DNA of the CDR3 is TGTGCCAGCAAGTACTCAGGGGGTGAAAAACTGTTTTTT. Protein product: CASKYSGGEKLFF. This chain uses TRBV27 with TRBJ1-4; 7 nucleotides match TRBD1. The V gene's germline CDR1 is MNHEY and CDR2 SMNVEV (reference sequence). J was trimmed by 7 bases and V by 7 bases; bases with no gene match: 6. The CDR3 loop spans 13 amino acids. Variable domain in full (rest from reference TRBV27 and TRBJ1-4): EAQVTQNPRYLITVTGKKLTVTCSQNMNHEYMSWYRQDPGLGLRQIYYSMNVEVTDKGDVPEGYKVSRKEKRNFPLILESPSPNQTSLYFCASKYSGGEKLFFGSGTQLSVL.

This chain connects TRBV24-1 to TRBJ2-7, with TRBD2 as a possible D gene (6 bases). Trimming took off 4 bases at V and 3 bases at J, with 9 bases between the two ends. The length of the CDR3 is 13 residues. CDR1 KGHDR and CDR2 SFDVKD come from the germline V gene. In DNA, the CDR3 is TGTGCCACCAGTGACGCCGGGAGCTACGAGCAGTACTTC. This translates into CATSDAGSYEQYF.

The chain is built from TRBV5-1 and TRBJ1-1; D is unresolved. CDR1 is SGHRS and CDR2 is YFSETQ in the germline V gene. The CDR3 is 15 residues long. The germline V and J ends were trimmed by 0 bases and 4 bases, with 13 bases remaining between them. CDR3 protein: CASSLVGGLGTEAFF. For the CDR3, the DNA is TGCGCCAGCAGCTTGGTTGGAGGGTTAGGCACTGAAGCTTTCTTT.

A single count supports this clone. The rearrangement joins TRBV7-9 to TRBJ1-6, with TRBD1 matching over 7 bases. The germline V gene encodes CDR1 SEHNR and CDR2 FQNEAQ (reference sequence). The CDR3 runs 16 residues. The J segment lost 7 bases and the V segment lost 3 bases, leaving 9 bases of the junction unmatched. The CDR3 loop reads CASSFNKPGQNSPLHF. The CDR3 nucleotides are TGTGCCAGCAGCTTTAATAAACCGGGACAGAATTCACCCCTCCACTTT. The variable domain in full, completed from reference TRBV7-9 and TRBJ1-6, reads DTGVSQNPRHKITKRGQNVTFRCDPISEHNRLYWYRQTLGQGPEFLTYFQNEAQLEKSRLLSDRFSAERPKGSFSTLEIQRTEQGDSAMYLCASSFNKPGQNSPLHFGNGTRLTVT.

This chain uses TRBV9 with TRBJ2-2; 8 bases align to TRBD2. The CDR3 has 16 amino acids. Germline trimming cut 2 bases from V and 2 bases from J; bases unmatched to any gene: 5. Germline V gene data show CDR1 as SGDLS and CDR2 as YYNGEE. The CDR3 bases are TGTGCCAGCAGCGTCCAAAGCGGGAGAAACACCGGGGAGCTGTTTTTT. Its protein is CASSVQSGRNTGELFF.

V usage is TRBV28 and J usage is TRBJ2-5, with D maybe TRBD2 (6 bases). The CDR3 loop spans 16 amino acids. The germline gives CDR1 MDHEN, CDR2 SYDVKM. V lost 6 bases and J 1 base, leaving 18 bases between the germline ends. The CDR3 loop reads CASRLPIGTGQETQYF. CDR3 sequence (DNA): TGTGCCAGCAGGCTACCCATCGGGACTGGCCAAGAGACCCAGTACTTC.

The chain couples TRBV14 to TRBJ1-6, with D tentatively TRBD1 (6 bases). Germline-derived CDR1 and CDR2 are SGHDN and FVKESK. CDR3 length: 15 residues. The V and J ends lost 5 bases and 9 bases respectively, with 17 bases between them. CDR3 DNA: TGTGCCAGCAGCTTAACGACAGGTGGTGGTTCACCCCTCCACTTT. This translates into CASSLTTGGGSPLHF.

This clone was observed a handful of times. CDR3 bases: TGCGCCAGCAGCCAAGAGGGACAGAACAATCAGCCCCAGCATTTT. This translates into CASSQEGQNNQPQHF. The V and J genes are TRBV4-1 and TRBJ1-5; 7 nucleotides match TRBD1. The CDR3 spans 15 residues. CDR1 MGHRA and CDR2 YSYEKL come from the germline V gene. Trimming at V came to 0 bases and at J to 3 bases, leaving 2 bases not matched to a gene.

This chain connects TRBV19 to TRBJ2-3; a weak D match, TRBD1 (7 bases). Germline lookup yields CDR1 LNHDA and CDR2 SQIVND (reference sequence). The V end lost 4 bases, the J end lost 4 bases, and 24 bases lay between the germline ends. CDR3 size: 18 residues. CDR3 sequence reads: CASSKGAGLRGQSDTQYF. The CDR3 DNA reads as TGTGCCAGTAGTAAGGGGGCGGGGTTGCGGGGCCAGTCAGATACGCAGTATTTT. Combining the CDR3 with reference TRBV19 and TRBJ2-3 gives the whole variable domain DGGITQSPKYLFRKEGQNVTLSCEQNLNHDAMYWYRQDPGQGLRLIYYSQIVNDFQKGDIAEGYSVSREKKESFPLTVTSAQKNPTAFYLCASSKGAGLRGQSDTQYFGPGTRLTVL.

A few counts support this clone. The genes are TRBV19 and TRBJ2-1; possibly TRBD2 for D (5 bases). The V and J ends lost 5 bases and 8 bases respectively, with 16 bases between them. The CDR3 contains 14 residues. Germline V gives CDR1 LNHDA, CDR2 SQIVND (reference sequence). The CDR3 spells CASSLPQLADEQFF. As DNA, the CDR3 is TGTGCCAGTAGTCTCCCCCAGCTAGCAGATGAGCAGTTCTTC.

CDR3 in amino acids: CASSLYGETPYYEQYF. The CDR3 DNA reads TGTGCCAGCAGCTTGTACGGGGAGACGCCCTACTACGAGCAGTACTTC. The rearrangement links TRBV5-4 to TRBJ2-7, with D possibly being TRBD2 (5 bases). V gave up 1 base and J gave up 3 bases, with 17 bases separating them. The CDR3 consists of 16 residues. The germline V gene encodes CDR1 SGHNT and CDR2 YYREEE (reference sequence). The whole variable domain, remainder taken from reference TRBV5-4 and TRBJ2-7, is ETGVTQSPTHLIKTRGQQVTLRCSSQSGHNTVSWYQQALGQGPQFIFQYYREEENGRGNFPPRFSGLQFPNYSSELNVNALELDDSALYLCASSLYGETPYYEQYFGPGTRLTVT.

The chain employs TRBV5-1 and TRBJ2-7, with TRBD1 as a possible D gene (5 bases). CDR3 size: 15 residues. V shed 1 base and J shed 2 bases, with 13 bases lying between them. Per germline, CDR1 SGHRS and CDR2 YFSETQ. The CDR3 coding sequence is TGCGCCAGCAGCTTGAGCGACATACAGGCCTACGAGCAGTACTTC. Translated, it gives CASSLSDIQAYEQYF.

A few counts support this clone. CDR3 sequence reads: CASSRDRSSYEQYF. The CDR3 DNA is TGTGCCAGCAGCCGTGACAGGAGCTCCTACGAGCAGTACTTC. This chain uses TRBV27 with TRBJ2-7, with D possibly TRBD1 on 6 matching bases. This CDR3 is built from 14 residues. Germline V gene sequence: CDR1 MNHEY, CDR2 SMNVEV (reference sequence). V was trimmed by 6 bases and J by 0 bases, leaving 12 bases between them.

V is TRBV6-5 and J is TRBJ1-2; the D is unclear. V was clipped by 6 bases and J by 6 bases, with 11 bases between them. The CDR3 consists of 12 residues. Per germline, CDR1 MNHEY and CDR2 SVGAGI. The chain's CDR3 is CASRPSGDGYTF. The CDR3 coding sequence is TGTGCCAGCAGACCTTCGGGAGATGGCTACACCTTC.

The chain links TRBV27 to TRBJ2-1; 11 bases are a match to TRBD2. Per the germline V gene, CDR1 is MNHEY and CDR2 is SMNVEV (reference sequence). The CDR3 has 24 residues. V shed 2 bases, J shed 0 bases, and the junction held 24 bases outside the gene matches. CDR3 sequence (DNA): TGTGCCAGCAGTTTACGGCCGGGACACTCCCTAGCGGGGGGTTTTTTAAGCTCCTACAATGAGCAGTTCTTC. Translated: CASSLRPGHSLAGGFLSSYNEQFF.

The genes are TRBV10-3 and TRBJ1-5; D is possibly TRBD1 (6 bases). Looked up from germline, CDR1 is ENHRY and CDR2 is SYGVKD. This CDR3 has 15 amino acids. Trimming took off 8 bases at V and 3 bases at J, with 17 bases between the two ends. CDR3 sequence reads: CAISREGVFNQPQHF. CDR3 nucleotide sequence: TGTGCCATCTCACGCGAGGGGGTTTTCAATCAGCCCCAGCATTTT.

The chain uses TRBV27 and TRBJ2-7; 7 bases agree with TRBD2. The ends lost 6 bases at V and 2 bases at J; junction bases unmatched: 7. Germline V lookup: CDR1 MNHEY, CDR2 SMNVEV (reference sequence). The CDR3 spans 14 residues. The CDR3 DNA is TGTGCCAGCAGATGGGGACTACTTCCCTACGAGCAGTACTTC. Encoded protein: CASRWGLLPYEQYF.

The J gene is TRBJ2-3, the V gene TRBV28; D perhaps matches TRBD2 (6 bases). CDR3 length: 15 amino acids. Germline CDR1 is MDHEN and CDR2 is SYDVKM. Deletions cut 1 base from V and 0 bases from J, with 8 bases between. CDR3 in amino acids: CASSLSGGSTDTQYF. The CDR3 nucleotides are TGTGCCAGCAGTTTATCTGGGGGGAGCACAGATACGCAGTATTTT.

The CDR3 nucleotides read TGCGCCAGCAGCTCACAGGGGATGTGGACGGCTCCAAGGGCAGCTTTCTTT. It is translated as CASSSQGMWTAPRAAFF. This chain joins TRBV4-1 and TRBJ1-1; 7 bases match TRBD1. V dropped 5 bases and J dropped 10; count of bases not matched to a gene: 22. Germline V gene sequence: CDR1 MGHRA, CDR2 YSYEKL. The CDR3 length is 17 residues.

The chain couples TRBV7-8 to TRBJ2-7; 8 bases line up with TRBD1. The CDR3 runs to 15 residues. Germline-derived CDR1 and CDR2 are SGHVS and FQNEAQ. Trimming at V came to 6 bases and at J to 6 bases, leaving 13 bases not matched to a gene. The CDR3 DNA reads TGTGCCAGCAGTCATAATGCTGCCAGGGGGCCCGAGCAGTACTTC. This translates into CASSHNAARGPEQYF. Looking up the rest from reference TRBV7-8 and TRBJ2-7 gives the full variable domain: GAGVSQSPRYKVAKRGQDVALRCDPISGHVSLFWYQQALGQGPEFLTYFQNEAQLDKSGLPSDRFFAERPEGSVSTLKIQRTQQEDSAVYLCASSHNAARGPEQYFGPGTRLTVT.

The V gene is TRBV7-2, the J gene TRBJ2-2, with no clear D. V gave up 6 bases and J gave up 6 bases, with 11 bases separating them. The CDR3 is made up of 13 amino acids. Germline CDR1 SGHTA, CDR2 FQGNSA. CDR3: CASSSHGAGELFF. CDR3 bases: TGTGCCAGCAGTTCTCACGGAGCCGGGGAGCTGTTTTTT.

The genes are TRBV28 and TRBJ2-3, with 10 bases fitting TRBD1. The germline CDR1 and CDR2 sequences are MDHEN and SYDVKM. CDR3 length: 14 amino acids. V trimming: 8 bases; J trimming: 3 bases; junction bases outside the gene matches: 5. CDR3 amino acids: CASDDRGRTDTQYF. The CDR3 bases are TGTGCCAGCGACGACAGGGGGCGGACAGATACGCAGTATTTT.

This rearrangement joins TRBV6-5 to TRBJ2-5, with no clear D. Germline-derived CDR1 and CDR2 are MNHEY and SVGAGI. The ends were cut back, 2 bases at V and 1 base at J, with 8 bases in the middle. The CDR3 has 14 residues. The CDR3: CASSYAGTQETQYF. Here the CDR3 DNA reads TGTGCCAGCAGTTACGCAGGAACCCAAGAGACCCAGTACTTC.

The V call is TRBV5-1, the J call TRBJ2-3, with 12 bases fitting TRBD2. The V gene's germline CDR1 is SGHRS and CDR2 YFSETQ. V dropped 4 bases and J dropped 2; count of bases not matched to a gene: 5. The CDR3 extends over 16 amino acids. Here the CDR3 reads CASSGGLAGYTDTQYF. The CDR3 DNA sequence: TGCGCCAGCAGCGGCGGACTAGCGGGATACACAGATACGCAGTATTTT. Supplemented by reference TRBV5-1 and TRBJ2-3, the full variable domain reads KAGVTQTPRYLIKTRGQQVTLSCSPISGHRSVSWYQQTPGQGLQFLFEYFSETQRNKGNFPGRFSGRQFSNSRSEMNVSTLELGDSALYLCASSGGLAGYTDTQYFGPGTRLTVL.

The V call is TRBV5-8, the J call TRBJ1-2, with 9 bases lining up with TRBD1. Trimming at V came to 4 bases and at J to 8 bases, leaving 12 bases not matched to a gene. The length of the CDR3 is 15 residues. The germline gives CDR1 SGHTS, CDR2 YDEGEE. The CDR3, as DNA: TGTGCCAGCAGCACAAAACCGGGACAGGGACACGGCTACACCTTC. This sequence encodes CASSTKPGQGHGYTF. The whole variable domain, remainder taken from reference TRBV5-8 and TRBJ1-2, is EAGVTQSPTHLIKTRGQQATLRCSPISGHTSVYWYQQALGLGLQFLLWYDEGEERNRGNFPPRFSGRQFPNYSSELNVNALELEDSALYLCASSTKPGQGHGYTFGSGTRLTVV.

V and J are TRBV7-8 and TRBJ1-1; D gene ambiguous. The germline V and J ends were trimmed by 5 bases and 1 base, with 11 bases remaining between them. In germline, CDR1 is SGHVS, CDR2 FQNEAQ. This CDR3 is built from 14 residues. The CDR3 region has the DNA TGTGCCAGCAGCCACCCGGGTGGGAACACTGAAGCTTTCTTT. Protein product: CASSHPGGNTEAFF.

The chain recombines TRBV27 with TRBJ2-2; TRBD1 might be the D (5 bases). CDR3 length: 13 residues. The V end lost 5 bases, the J end lost 4 bases, and 8 bases lay between the germline ends. The germline gives CDR1 MNHEY, CDR2 SMNVEV (reference sequence). The CDR3 sequence: CASSIRVTGELFF. The CDR3 bases are TGTGCCAGCAGTATCAGGGTCACCGGGGAGCTGTTTTTT.

The chain is built from TRBV3-1 (or the pseudogene TRBV3-2) and TRBJ1-2, with 11 bases lining up with TRBD1. V lost 1 base and J lost 4; bases outside the gene matches: 2. The CDR3 consists of 15 residues. Germline-derived CDR1 and CDR2 are LGHDT and YNNKEL (reference sequence). CDR3 sequence (DNA): TGTGCCAGCAGCCAAGCGGACAGGGGGCCCTATGGCTACACCTTC. Amino acid sequence: CASSQADRGPYGYTF.

The CDR3 bases are TGTGCCAGCAGTTACTCCGCGGGGGGGGTCCGGGAGACCCAGTACTTC. It encodes CASSYSAGGVRETQYF. This chain joins TRBV6-2 or TRBV6-3 and TRBJ2-5; TRBD2 aligns across 9 bases. Looked up from germline, CDR1 is MNHEY and CDR2 is SVGEGT. After removal of 0 bases from V and 5 bases from J, the junction contained 7 bases not matched to a gene. The CDR3 spans 16 residues.

V and J are TRBV7-9 and TRBJ2-7; possible D gene TRBD2, 6 bases. Between the trimmed V and J ends, which lost 5 bases and 2 bases, there was a span of 16 bases. Germline assignment: CDR1 SEHNR and CDR2 FQNEAQ (reference sequence). The CDR3 consists of 15 residues. Written as DNA, the CDR3 is TGTGCCAGCAGCCCTGCGGGACCCGGAACCTACGAGCAGTACTTC. Translating it yields CASSPAGPGTYEQYF.